Listed here are 27 T cell receptor beta chains from one sample, sequenced in a study of T cell responses to AZD1222 COVID-19 vaccine. Some clones are missing from TCRdb's copy, which holds only in-frame ones; the method was immunoSEQ multiplex PCR. Among around 130,000 clones listed, 70% to 90% were seen once. This material consisted of peripheral blood, taken 28 days after the second AZD1222 dose. The receptors were gathered from an adult who received the AZD1222 COVID-19 vaccine.

By sample fraction, this clone is medium-sized. The genes are TRBV15 and TRBJ2-3; unclear D gene. V lost 3 bases, J lost 0 bases, and 13 bases lay in between. CDR1 is LNHNV and CDR2 is YYDKDF in the germline V gene (reference sequence). The CDR3 contains 16 residues. Here the CDR3 reads CATSSRTRPSTDTQYF. CDR3 DNA sequence: TGTGCCACCAGCAGCCGAACTCGACCCAGCACAGATACGCAGTATTTT.

The chain is built from TRBV19 and TRBJ1-2; 8 bases align to TRBD1. The J segment lost 2 bases and the V segment lost 6 bases, leaving 5 bases of the junction unmatched. Germline values: CDR1 LNHDA, CDR2 SQIVND (reference sequence). The CDR3 spans 14 residues. In DNA, the CDR3 is TGTGCCAGTAGCCGAGGACAGGGCAACTATGGCTACACCTTC. The encoded protein is CASSRGQGNYGYTF. Full variable domain (missing parts from reference TRBV19 and TRBJ1-2): DGGITQSPKYLFRKEGQNVTLSCEQNLNHDAMYWYRQDPGQGLRLIYYSQIVNDFQKGDIAEGYSVSREKKESFPLTVTSAQKNPTAFYLCASSRGQGNYGYTFGSGTRLTVV.

In its sample, this clone was seen a few times. The V call is TRBV11-3, the J call TRBJ2-5; tentative D call: TRBD1 (6 bases). From germline, CDR1 is SGHNT and CDR2 YENEEA. CDR3 size: 18 residues. V was clipped by 0 bases and J by 1 base, with 18 bases between them. The CDR3 region has the DNA TGTGCCAGCAGCTTAGATTACCCAGGTGGGACACCCCAAGAGACCCAGTACTTC. Translating it yields CASSLDYPGGTPQETQYF.

The rearrangement links TRBV19 to TRBJ1-6; a weak D match, TRBD1 (6 bases). The CDR3 is made up of 15 amino acids. The V gene's germline CDR1 is LNHDA and CDR2 SQIVND (reference sequence). V lost 6 bases and J lost 9, with 18 bases in between. CDR3 nucleotide sequence: TGTGCCAGTAGCATGGCGGTACAGGGTTTTTCACCCCTCCACTTT. This encodes CASSMAVQGFSPLHF. Looking up the rest from reference TRBV19 and TRBJ1-6 gives the full variable domain: DGGITQSPKYLFRKEGQNVTLSCEQNLNHDAMYWYRQDPGQGLRLIYYSQIVNDFQKGDIAEGYSVSREKKESFPLTVTSAQKNPTAFYLCASSMAVQGFSPLHFGNGTRLTVT.

This clone occurred once. This chain uses TRBV7-2 with TRBJ2-1, with D uncertain. V lost 2 bases and J lost 3, with 8 bases in between. This CDR3 spans 14 amino acids. Germline-derived CDR1 and CDR2 are SGHTA and FQGNSA. CDR3 coding DNA: TGTGCCAGCAGCTTATTGGTTAACTACAATGAGCAGTTCTTC. Translating gives CASSLLVNYNEQFF.

The chain couples TRBV18 to TRBJ2-1, with 10 bases identical to TRBD2. Germline loops: CDR1 KGHSH, CDR2 LQKENI. The CDR3 loop spans 15 amino acids. V lost 4 bases, J lost 5 bases, and 5 bases stayed unmatched. The CDR3 is CASSLLSGRNNEQFF. In DNA form, the CDR3 reads TGTGCCAGCTCACTACTTAGCGGGAGGAACAATGAGCAGTTCTTC.

The CDR3 DNA reads TGCGCCAGCAGCTACCTATCGGGCTTTGGAAACACCATATATTTT. Translated, it gives CASSYLSGFGNTIYF. This chain links TRBV5-1 with TRBJ1-3, with no clear D. The germline V gene has CDR1 SGHRS and CDR2 YFSETQ. This CDR3 contains 15 residues. Trimming cost V 3 bases and J 3 bases, with 13 bases left between them.

V is TRBV7-2 and J is TRBJ1-1; D is perhaps TRBD1 (5 bases). The CDR3 sequence is 14 residues long. CDR1 and CDR2 (germline): SGHTA, FQGNSA. V lost 2 bases and J 5 bases, leaving 12 bases between the germline ends. In nucleotides, the CDR3 is TGTGCCAGCAGCTTATTGGGGGGGGATACTGAAGCTTTCTTT. This codes for CASSLLGGDTEAFF.

The chain joins TRBV5-1 to TRBJ2-7; 9 bases line up with TRBD1. V lost 3 bases, J lost 3 bases, and 4 bases stayed unmatched. The CDR3 runs to 14 residues. The germline V gene encodes CDR1 SGHRS and CDR2 YFSETQ. CDR3 nucleotides: TGCGCCAGCAGCTCCGGGACAGGGTACTACGAGCAGTACTTC. Protein product: CASSSGTGYYEQYF.

The chain recombines TRBV11-3 with TRBJ2-5, with 7 bases that match TRBD1. Losses at the gene ends were 5 bases for V and 4 bases for J; bases not matched to a gene: 10. This CDR3 is built from 15 residues. The germline gives CDR1 SGHNT, CDR2 YENEEA. The CDR3 region is CASSVGHSGGETQYF. CDR3 bases: TGTGCCAGCAGCGTTGGACACTCAGGGGGAGAGACCCAGTACTTC.

A word on this clone: One end of the junction does not line up with germline, which may come from a read error. The chain links TRBV7-7 to TRBJ2-5, with TRBD1 matching over 9 bases. The CDR3 loop spans 14 amino acids. Germline-derived CDR1 and CDR2 are SSHAT and FNYEAQ (reference sequence). The CDR3 DNA sequence: TGTGCTAGCAGCCCAGGACAGGGGAGAGAGACCCAGTACTTC. Amino acid sequence: CASSPGQGRETQYF.

This clone was seen a single time. The J gene is TRBJ2-3, the V gene TRBV19; TRBD1 matches 9 bases. The CDR3 runs 14 residues. The V and J ends lost 6 bases and 4 bases, in that order; junction bases with no gene match: 5. Per the germline V gene, CDR1 is LNHDA and CDR2 is SQIVND (reference sequence). DNA of the CDR3: TGTGCCAGTAGCCAAACAGGGGGCTCAGATACGCAGTATTTT. Translation: CASSQTGGSDTQYF.

This clone showed up just a few times. J is TRBJ2-1 and V is TRBV10-3, with 9 nucleotides matching TRBD1. With 8 bases clipped from V and 0 bases from J, the junction kept 17 bases outside the gene matches. Looked up from germline, CDR1 is ENHRY and CDR2 is SYGVKD. The CDR3 spans 19 residues. DNA of the CDR3: TGTGCCATCGGGATGACAGGGGGGGGTAGCGGCCACTCCTACAATGAGCAGTTCTTC. Its protein product is CAIGMTGGGSGHSYNEQFF.

The CDR3 sequence is CSARKTDTQYF. For the CDR3, the DNA is TGCAGTGCTCGGAAGACAGATACGCAGTATTTT. The chain has TRBV20-1 and TRBJ2-3; D is uncertain. Germline V gene data show CDR1 as DFQATT and CDR2 as SNEGSKA (reference sequence). The CDR3 is made up of 11 amino acids. Trimming left V 5 bases short and J 3 bases short, with 6 bases between.

Comment on this clone: At one of its ends the junction is not consistent with the germline gene, which may arise from a read error. V is TRBV9 and J is TRBJ1-6; 7 nucleotides agree with TRBD1. The CDR3 is 12 amino acids. CDR1 and CDR2 (germline): SGDLS, YYNGEE. CDR3 region: CASSGTDSPLHF. CDR3 bases: TGTGCCAGCAGTGGGACAGATTCGCCCCTCCACTTT.

V and J are TRBV9 and TRBJ2-5; D may be TRBD2 (5 bases). Germline CDR1 and CDR2: SGDLS and YYNGEE. Trimming stripped 1 base from V and 5 bases from J, with 9 bases between. This CDR3 contains 13 residues. The CDR3 protein is CASSVSGGETQYF. In DNA form, the CDR3 reads TGTGCCAGCAGCGTAAGTGGCGGGGAGACCCAGTACTTC.

The gene calls are TRBV9 and TRBJ2-5; weak D call: TRBD1 (6 bases). This CDR3 is 14 amino acids long. The V end was cut by 2 bases, the J end by 2 bases, with 10 bases between. The germline CDR1 and CDR2 sequences are SGDLS and YYNGEE. The DNA for the CDR3 is TGTGCCAGCAGCGTCGGACAGTATCAAGAGACCCAGTACTTC. This encodes CASSVGQYQETQYF.

The chain employs TRBV5-1 and TRBJ2-2, with no clear D. The CDR3 is 17 amino acids. Germline V gene sequence: CDR1 SGHRS, CDR2 YFSETQ. Trimming pared 0 bases from V and 6 bases from J, leaving 18 bases between. The DNA of the CDR3 is TGCGCCAGCAGCTTGGCCGGTGGTATACGGGTATCCGGGGAGCTGTTTTTT. Translated: CASSLAGGIRVSGELFF.

CDR3 sequence: CASSHGMDTLYGYTF. CDR3 in DNA: TGTGCCAGCAGCCATGGGATGGACACCCTGTATGGCTACACCTTC. The chain uses TRBV4-2 and TRBJ1-2, with TRBD1 as a possible D gene (5 bases). The CDR3 consists of 15 residues. Germline assignment: CDR1 LGHNA and CDR2 YNFKEQ. V lost 3 bases, J lost 5 bases, and 16 bases lay in between.

This chain uses TRBV18 with TRBJ1-5; 7 bases agree with TRBD1. Unmatched junction bases numbered 9, after V lost 5 bases and J lost 2 bases. CDR1 KGHSH and CDR2 LQKENI come from the germline V gene. The CDR3 is 16 residues long. The CDR3 region has the DNA TGTGCCAGCTCAAAAACAGGGGACCTTGGCAATCAGCCCCAGCATTTT. Residues: CASSKTGDLGNQPQHF. Filled out from reference TRBV18 and TRBJ1-5, the complete variable domain reads NAGVMQNPRHLVRRRGQEARLRCSPMKGHSHVYWYRQLPEEGLKFMVYLQKENIIDESGMPKERFSAEFPKEGPSILRIQQVVRGDSAAYFCASSKTGDLGNQPQHFGDGTRLSIL.

This clone was detected many times. The chain combines TRBV27 with TRBJ2-7; D possibly uses TRBD1 or TRBD2 (5 bases each). The V end lost 4 bases, the J end lost 2 bases, and 15 bases lay between the germline ends. From germline, CDR1 is MNHEY and CDR2 SMNVEV (reference sequence). The CDR3 contains 15 residues. CDR3 nucleotides: TGTGCCAGCAGTTCCCGGGACGGATTCCCCTACGAGCAGTACTTC. Translating it yields CASSSRDGFPYEQYF.

The chain has TRBV19 and TRBJ2-3, with D possibly TRBD1 on 6 matching bases. The V end lost 4 bases, the J end lost 4 bases, and 9 bases lay between the germline ends. CDR1 is LNHDA and CDR2 is SQIVND in the germline V gene (reference sequence). This CDR3 has 13 residues. CDR3 loop: CASSTGTPDTQYF. The DNA for the CDR3 is TGTGCCAGTAGTACAGGGACACCAGATACGCAGTATTTT.

The rearrangement joins TRBV27 to TRBJ2-7, with 11 bases identical to TRBD2. With V trimmed by 6 bases and J by 3 bases, 7 bases remained unmatched. The germline CDR1 and CDR2 sequences are MNHEY and SMNVEV (reference sequence). The CDR3 covers 15 residues. The CDR3 sequence is CASRPRTSGRYEQYF. The CDR3 DNA follows: TGTGCCAGCAGACCGAGGACTAGCGGGCGCTACGAGCAGTACTTC.

The chain carries TRBV6-6 and TRBJ2-7; TRBD2 matches 10 bases. Losses at the gene ends were 7 bases for V and 1 base for J; bases not matched to a gene: 4. The CDR3 covers 14 residues. CDR1 MNHNY and CDR2 SVGAGI come from the germline V gene (reference sequence). For the CDR3, the DNA is TGTGCCAGCACCCTAGCGGGAGCTTCCTACGAGCAGTACTTC. It translates to CASTLAGASYEQYF.

This chain uses TRBV5-4 with TRBJ2-1; 8 nucleotides line up with TRBD1. The germline V gene has CDR1 SGHNT and CDR2 YYREEE (reference sequence). J gave up 5 bases and V 3 bases, and 13 bases lay outside the gene matches. This CDR3 contains 17 residues. CDR3 in amino acids: CASSSELGGQGDNEQFF. CDR3 nucleotide sequence: TGTGCCAGCAGCTCGGAGCTAGGCGGACAGGGAGACAATGAGCAGTTCTTC.

J is TRBJ2-7 and V is TRBV30, with 7 bases matching TRBD1. With 3 bases clipped from V and 9 bases from J, the junction kept 11 bases outside the gene matches. CDR1 and CDR2 from the germline V gene are GTSNPN and SVGIG (reference sequence). The CDR3 contains 13 residues. CDR3 DNA: TGTGCCTGGAGGACCCCAGGGGGAACCGCGCAGTACTTC. Translated, it gives CAWRTPGGTAQYF.

This chain links TRBV5-1 with TRBJ2-7, with 9 nucleotides matching TRBD1. The V gene's germline CDR1 is SGHRS and CDR2 YFSETQ. V trimming: 0 bases; J trimming: 2 bases; junction bases outside the gene matches: 6. The CDR3 is 16 amino acids. The CDR3 sequence is CASSLAGTGITYEQYF. The CDR3 DNA sequence: TGCGCCAGCAGCTTGGCCGGGACAGGGATCACCTACGAGCAGTACTTC.